This entry describes one T cell receptor beta chain. Profiling relied on immunoSEQ multiplex PCR, and the TCRdb table lists in-frame clones only, not all of them. The sample includes about 330,000 clones, roughly 87% of them seen just once. The data are from a study of blood T cell repertoires in COVID-19. Study context: Sources were T cells, B-cell-depleted T cells, or PBMCs; the material itself was cDNA or gDNA.

Trimming took 1 base from V and 2 from J, leaving 9 bases between them. CDR3 size: 15 residues. The germline CDR1 and CDR2 sequences are SGHTS and YDEGEE. Participants' own reports of clinical history determined their cohort assignment. Cohort 3 recovery required two negative PCRs, clearance, or symptom resolution. The specimen was PBMCs or T cells enriched from blood (not recorded which). The clonotype comes from a woman under 40 who had recovered from COVID-19. The V and J genes are TRBV5-8 and TRBJ2-2, with D tentatively TRBD1 (6 bases). CDR3 residues: CASSLPGVNTGELFF. The CDR3 nucleotides are TGTGCCAGCAGCTTGCCAGGGGTTAACACCGGGGAGCTGTTTTTT.